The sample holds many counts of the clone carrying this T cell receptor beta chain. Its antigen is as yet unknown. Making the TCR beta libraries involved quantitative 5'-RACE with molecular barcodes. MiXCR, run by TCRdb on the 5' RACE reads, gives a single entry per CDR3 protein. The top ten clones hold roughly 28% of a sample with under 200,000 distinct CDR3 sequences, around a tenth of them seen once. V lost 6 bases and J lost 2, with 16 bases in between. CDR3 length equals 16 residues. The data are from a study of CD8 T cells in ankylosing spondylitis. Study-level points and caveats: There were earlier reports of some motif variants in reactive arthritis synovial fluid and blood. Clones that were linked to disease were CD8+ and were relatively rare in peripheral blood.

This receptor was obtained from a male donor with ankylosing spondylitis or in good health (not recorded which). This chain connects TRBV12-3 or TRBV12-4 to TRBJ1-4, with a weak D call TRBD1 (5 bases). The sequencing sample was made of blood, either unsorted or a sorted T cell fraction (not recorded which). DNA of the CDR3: TGTGCCAGCAGGCCCCTGGGGGTTGGGACTAATGAAAAACTGTTTTTT. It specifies CASRPLGVGTNEKLFF.